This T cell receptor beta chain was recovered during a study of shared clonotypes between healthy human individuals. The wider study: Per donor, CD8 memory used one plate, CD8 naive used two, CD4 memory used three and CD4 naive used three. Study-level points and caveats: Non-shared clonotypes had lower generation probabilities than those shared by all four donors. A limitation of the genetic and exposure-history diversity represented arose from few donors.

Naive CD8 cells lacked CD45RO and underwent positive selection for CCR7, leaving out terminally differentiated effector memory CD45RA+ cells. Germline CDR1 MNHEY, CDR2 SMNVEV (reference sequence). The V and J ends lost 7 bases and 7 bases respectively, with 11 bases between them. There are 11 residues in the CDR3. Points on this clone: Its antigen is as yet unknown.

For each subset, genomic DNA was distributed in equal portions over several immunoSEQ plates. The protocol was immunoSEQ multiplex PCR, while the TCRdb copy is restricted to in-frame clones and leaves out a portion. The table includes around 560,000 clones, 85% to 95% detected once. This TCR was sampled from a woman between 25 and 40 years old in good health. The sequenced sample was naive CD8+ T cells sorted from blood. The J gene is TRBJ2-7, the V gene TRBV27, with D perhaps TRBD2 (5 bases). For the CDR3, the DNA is TGTGCCAGCAACCGCGGGCATGAGCAGTACTTC. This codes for CASNRGHEQYF.